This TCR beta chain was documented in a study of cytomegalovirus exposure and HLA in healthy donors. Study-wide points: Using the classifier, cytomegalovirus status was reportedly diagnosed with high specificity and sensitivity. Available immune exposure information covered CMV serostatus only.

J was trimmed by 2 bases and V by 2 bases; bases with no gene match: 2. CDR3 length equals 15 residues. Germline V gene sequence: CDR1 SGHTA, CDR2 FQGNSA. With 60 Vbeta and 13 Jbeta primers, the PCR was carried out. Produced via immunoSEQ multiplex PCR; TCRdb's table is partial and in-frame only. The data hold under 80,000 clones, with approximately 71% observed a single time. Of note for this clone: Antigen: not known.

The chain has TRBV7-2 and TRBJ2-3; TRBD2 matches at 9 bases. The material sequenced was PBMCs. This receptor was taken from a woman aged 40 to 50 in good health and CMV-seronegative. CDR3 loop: CASSLSSGITDTQYF. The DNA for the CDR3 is TGTGCCAGCAGCTTATCTAGCGGGATCACAGATACGCAGTATTTT.